The 19 T cell receptor beta chains below were found in one sample sequenced in a study of blood T cell repertoires in COVID-19 (dated by TCRdb to between 2020 and 2021). The receptor library was made with the immunoSEQ multiplex PCR assay. TCRdb carries this immuneACCESS record with in-frame sequences only. Its versions omit some clonotypes, under half of them owing to an unresolved V gene in the studies checked, with the rest unexplained. The sample records 160,000 or so clones, 90% of which are singletons. 15% to 20% of the sample goes to the ten largest clones. Sequencing was done on a sample of peripheral blood. The receptors derive from a man in his sixties with active or convalescent COVID-19.

This clone was detected only once. V usage is TRBV7-2 and J usage is TRBJ1-4; D remains unclear. CDR1 and CDR2 (germline): SGHTA, FQGNSA. The CDR3 contains 13 residues. Trimming took off 8 bases at V and 0 bases at J, with 7 bases between the two ends. In DNA, the CDR3 is TGTGCCAGCTCCCTATCAACTAATGAAAAACTGTTTTTT. Translation: CASSLSTNEKLFF.

About this clone: The identical CDR3 is also encoded by other nucleotide sequences in the sample. The chain uses TRBV7-2 and TRBJ2-1; 7 positions match TRBD1. Germline V lookup: CDR1 SGHTA, CDR2 FQGNSA. V shed 1 base, J shed 1 base, and the junction held 1 base outside the gene matches. This CDR3 contains 15 residues. CDR3 DNA: TGTGCCAGCAGCTTAGAGGGACAGTCCTACAATGAGCAGTTCTTC. It yields the protein CASSLEGQSYNEQFF.

The chain has TRBV2 and TRBJ1-2, with D maybe TRBD1 (6 bases). In germline, CDR1 is SNHLY, CDR2 FYNNEI. V was pared by 4 bases and J by 4 bases, with 16 bases between. The CDR3 length is 15 residues. The CDR3 loop is CASSVEGVLGYGYTF. CDR3 nucleotides: TGTGCCAGCAGTGTAGAGGGGGTCCTGGGCTATGGCTACACCTTC. Full variable domain (missing parts from reference TRBV2 and TRBJ1-2): EPEVTQTPSHQVTQMGQEVILRCVPISNHLYFYWYRQILGQKVEFLVSFYNNEISEKSEIFDDQFSVERPDGSNFTLKIRSTKLEDSAMYFCASSVEGVLGYGYTFGSGTRLTVV.

The chain employs TRBV18 and TRBJ1-2; 9 nucleotides agree with TRBD1. J was trimmed by 0 bases and V by 5 bases; bases with no gene match: 4. Germline CDR1 and CDR2: KGHSH and LQKENI. This CDR3 region has 15 residues. CDR3 region: CASSSGTGSNYGYTF. The CDR3 coding sequence is TGTGCCAGCTCATCGGGGACAGGGTCTAACTATGGCTACACCTTC. The whole variable domain, remainder taken from reference TRBV18 and TRBJ1-2, is NAGVMQNPRHLVRRRGQEARLRCSPMKGHSHVYWYRQLPEEGLKFMVYLQKENIIDESGMPKERFSAEFPKEGPSILRIQQVVRGDSAAYFCASSSGTGSNYGYTFGSGTRLTVV.

The rearrangement links TRBV28 to TRBJ2-1; the match to TRBD2 covers 13 bases. This CDR3 has 15 amino acids. Germline V gene sequence: CDR1 MDHEN, CDR2 SYDVKM. V shed 5 bases and J 6 bases; nucleotides not matched to a gene: 4. CDR3 sequence: CASSRLAGGLNEQFF. As DNA, the CDR3 is TGTGCCAGCAGTCGACTAGCGGGAGGTCTCAATGAGCAGTTCTTC.

V and J are TRBV18 and TRBJ1-3; no reliable D call. This CDR3 is 17 amino acids long. CDR1 KGHSH and CDR2 LQKENI come from the germline V gene. V lost 0 bases and J lost 1, with 13 bases in between. CDR3 sequence reads: CASSPPMARSSGNTIYF. Here the CDR3 DNA reads TGTGCCAGCTCACCACCGATGGCCCGAAGTTCTGGAAACACCATATATTTT. The full variable domain, its missing parts supplied by reference TRBV18 and TRBJ1-3, is NAGVMQNPRHLVRRRGQEARLRCSPMKGHSHVYWYRQLPEEGLKFMVYLQKENIIDESGMPKERFSAEFPKEGPSILRIQQVVRGDSAAYFCASSPPMARSSGNTIYFGEGSWLTVV.

This sequence joins TRBV9 and TRBJ1-6; D not certain. Germline CDR1 is SGDLS and CDR2 is YYNGEE. The CDR3 consists of 16 residues. V was trimmed by 4 bases and J by 7 bases, leaving 18 bases between them. In DNA form, the CDR3 reads TGTGCCAGCAGCCCCCACGGCGCCCTGAGGAATTCACCCCTCCACTTT. Amino acids: CASSPHGALRNSPLHF.

This sequence joins TRBV3-1 (or the pseudogene TRBV3-2) and TRBJ1-2; no definite D call. Germline V gene data show CDR1 as LGHDT and CDR2 as YNNKEL (reference sequence). The CDR3 consists of 13 residues. V was pared by 1 base and J by 5 bases, with 8 bases between. CDR3: CASSQGLQYGYTF. In DNA, the CDR3 is TGTGCCAGCAGCCAAGGTCTACAGTATGGCTACACCTTC.

This sequence joins TRBV27 and TRBJ1-2; D gene unclear. Germline V gene data show CDR1 as MNHEY and CDR2 as SMNVEV (reference sequence). CDR3 length: 15 amino acids. Trimming removed 5 bases from V and 0 bases from J, with 13 bases in between. CDR3 nucleotides: TGTGCCAGCAGTCCAGAACACCCAGCTAACTATGGCTACACCTTC. As protein: CASSPEHPANYGYTF.

The chain combines TRBV18 with TRBJ1-3; D ambiguous. Germline lookup yields CDR1 KGHSH and CDR2 LQKENI. The CDR3 spans 17 residues. V lost 1 base, J lost 0 bases, and 13 bases lay in between. CDR3: CASSPRGAESSGNTIYF. DNA for the CDR3: TGTGCCAGCTCACCACGGGGAGCAGAAAGCTCTGGAAACACCATATATTTT.

This clone was counted a single time. The rearrangement uses TRBV9 and TRBJ1-2, with D perhaps matching TRBD1 (5 bases). This CDR3 spans 16 amino acids. Germline CDR1 and CDR2: SGDLS and YYNGEE. Trimming shortened V by 0 bases and J by 4 bases, and 16 bases separated the two germline ends. CDR3 DNA sequence: TGTGCCAGCAGCGTAGCTATTGGGCAGGGAACCTATGGCTACACCTTC. The encoded protein is CASSVAIGQGTYGYTF.

This clone was detected once. The chain recombines TRBV27 with TRBJ2-7, with a possible D match to TRBD2 (7 bases). CDR3 length: 15 amino acids. The V gene's germline CDR1 is MNHEY and CDR2 SMNVEV (reference sequence). The V and J ends lost 2 bases and 3 bases respectively, with 14 bases between them. The CDR3 protein is CASSLRWEGDYEQYF. For the CDR3, the DNA is TGTGCCAGCAGTTTACGGTGGGAGGGGGACTACGAGCAGTACTTC.

This chain links TRBV2 with TRBJ1-2, with 9 bases lining up with TRBD1. The CDR3 runs to 16 residues. Germline V gene data show CDR1 as SNHLY and CDR2 as FYNNEI. The J segment lost 2 bases and the V segment lost 3 bases, leaving 7 bases of the junction unmatched. CDR3 bases: TGTGCCAGCAGTGATTTGGGTGACAGGGGGAACTATGGCTACACCTTC. This translates into CASSDLGDRGNYGYTF.

The chain links TRBV27 to TRBJ1-1; TRBD1 aligns across 10 bases. The CDR3 covers 16 residues. Germline V lookup: CDR1 MNHEY, CDR2 SMNVEV (reference sequence). Unmatched junction bases numbered 9, after V lost 3 bases and J lost 5 bases. The DNA of the CDR3 is TGTGCCAGCAGTTTTTTGGGGGACAGGGGAGAAACTGAAGCTTTCTTT. Residues: CASSFLGDRGETEAFF.

The V gene is TRBV4-1, the J gene TRBJ1-6; no clear D gene. This CDR3 is built from 15 residues. Trimming took off 8 bases at V and 5 bases at J, with 16 bases between the two ends. Germline V lookup: CDR1 MGHRA, CDR2 YSYEKL. CDR3 coding DNA: TGCGCCAGCGGAAGAGAAGGGAGAAATAATTCACCCCTCCACTTT. It codes for CASGREGRNNSPLHF.

The genes are TRBV5-3 and TRBJ1-6, with a weak D call TRBD1 (6 bases). TRBV5-3 has ORF status, its function being uncertain. This CDR3 region has 17 residues. The V end was cut by 4 bases, the J end by 9 bases, with 23 bases between. DNA for the CDR3: TGTGCCAGAAGCCTAAAGTCGGGGGGCCGGATCCCTTCACCCCTCCACTTT. Amino acid sequence: CARSLKSGGRIPSPLHF.

V usage is TRBV18 and J usage is TRBJ1-1; D is undetermined. The CDR3 loop spans 13 amino acids. CDR1 is KGHSH and CDR2 is LQKENI in the germline V gene. Trimming cost V 5 bases and J 2 bases, with 9 bases left between them. This CDR3 reads CASSGPGNTEAFF. DNA of the CDR3: TGTGCCAGCTCAGGTCCGGGAAACACTGAAGCTTTCTTT. Based on the CDR3 plus reference TRBV18 and TRBJ1-1, the full variable domain is NAGVMQNPRHLVRRRGQEARLRCSPMKGHSHVYWYRQLPEEGLKFMVYLQKENIIDESGMPKERFSAEFPKEGPSILRIQQVVRGDSAAYFCASSGPGNTEAFFGQGTRLTVV.

This clone was found a few times. J is TRBJ1-5 and V is TRBV7-9; perhaps TRBD1 as D (6 bases). Germline CDR1 SEHNR, CDR2 FQNEAQ (reference sequence). V was clipped by 1 base and J by 2 bases, with 15 bases between them. The CDR3 spans 17 residues. The DNA of the CDR3 is TGTGCCAGCAGCTTAGTATCAGGGAAGGGGGGCAATCAGCCCCAGCATTTT. Protein: CASSLVSGKGGNQPQHF.

J is TRBJ2-5 and V is TRBV4-2; 7 positions match TRBD1. This CDR3 region has 16 residues. V dropped 6 bases and J dropped 1; count of bases not matched to a gene: 11. Germline V CDR1 and CDR2: LGHNA, YNFKEQ. Written as DNA, the CDR3 is TGTGCCAGCAGACAGGGTACCTACAGGGGCCAAGAGACCCAGTACTTC. Translated: CASRQGTYRGQETQYF.